The 23 T cell receptor beta chains listed next were all sequenced from one sample in a study of control samples from healthy donors and cancer patients. TCRdb's copy holds only in-frame clones and misses some; the assay was immunoSEQ multiplex PCR. In the table there are 200,000 to 250,000 clones, roughly 94% of which are singletons. The material sequenced was blood. All receptors come from a man between 45 and 60 years old in good health.

The rearrangement uses TRBV18 and TRBJ2-3; maybe TRBD2 (5 bases). Trimming left V 4 bases short and J 0 bases short, with 8 bases between. The V gene's germline CDR1 is KGHSH and CDR2 LQKENI. The CDR3 has 14 residues. The CDR3 loop reads CASSQRGSTDTQYF. CDR3 coding DNA: TGTGCCAGCTCACAGCGCGGGAGCACAGATACGCAGTATTTT.

The chain is built from TRBV7-2 and TRBJ1-1; D not certain. CDR1 and CDR2 (germline): SGHTA, FQGNSA. The CDR3 sequence is 11 residues long. V shed 2 bases and J shed 8 bases, with 6 bases lying between them. The CDR3 nucleotides are TGTGCCAGCAGCTTACATCAGGAAGCTTTCTTT. It yields the protein CASSLHQEAFF. The full variable domain, completed using reference TRBV7-2 and TRBJ1-1, is GAGVSQSPSNKVTEKGKDVELRCDPISGHTALYWYRQSLGQGLEFLIYFQGNSAPDKSGLPSDRFSAERTGGSVSTLTIQRTQQEDSAVYLCASSLHQEAFFGQGTRLTVV.

The chain carries TRBV11-3 and TRBJ2-2; TRBD2 matches at 9 bases. Germline V gene lookup returns CDR1 SGHNT and CDR2 YENEEA. V was clipped by 5 bases and J by 6 bases; unmatched bases: 10. The CDR3 sequence is 16 residues long. CDR3 sequence: CASSEGMLAGAGELFF. DNA for the CDR3: TGTGCCAGCAGCGAAGGAATGTTAGCGGGAGCCGGGGAGCTGTTTTTT.

The gene calls are TRBV6-2 or TRBV6-3 and TRBJ1-2; D gene ambiguous. V lost 2 bases and J 4 bases, leaving 17 bases between the germline ends. Germline-derived CDR1 and CDR2 are MNHEY and SVGEGT. CDR3 length equals 16 residues. The CDR3 nucleotides are TGTGCCAGCAGTTACCCCCCGGAAGGGAGGAGCTATGGCTACACCTTC. This encodes CASSYPPEGRSYGYTF.

This clone has a single count. The chain uses TRBV19 and TRBJ1-5, with no clear D. The CDR3 has 12 residues. The V end was cut by 3 bases, the J end by 4 bases, with 4 bases between. Per the germline V gene, CDR1 is LNHDA and CDR2 is SQIVND (reference sequence). This CDR3 reads CASSIRNQPQHF. CDR3 bases: TGTGCCAGTAGTATTCGGAATCAGCCCCAGCATTTT. Looking up the rest from reference TRBV19 and TRBJ1-5 gives the full variable domain: DGGITQSPKYLFRKEGQNVTLSCEQNLNHDAMYWYRQDPGQGLRLIYYSQIVNDFQKGDIAEGYSVSREKKESFPLTVTSAQKNPTAFYLCASSIRNQPQHFGDGTRLSIL.

This chain joins TRBV18 and TRBJ2-7; 7 bases are shared with TRBD2. Germline V gene data show CDR1 as KGHSH and CDR2 as LQKENI. J lost 3 bases, V lost 1 base, and 6 bases had no gene match. There are 15 residues in the CDR3. The chain's CDR3 is CASSPQGGVSYEQYF. CDR3 nucleotides: TGTGCCAGCTCACCACAGGGAGGGGTTAGCTACGAGCAGTACTTC.

V is TRBV12-1 and J is TRBJ1-6. TRBV12-1 is annotated as a pseudogene. The CDR3 contains 16 residues. The DNA for the CDR3 is TGTGCCAGCAGCTTCCCAGACACGGAGGGGAATTCACCCCTCCACTTT. Translating gives CASSFPDTEGNSPLHF.

The rearrangement links TRBV3-1 (or the pseudogene TRBV3-2) to TRBJ1-1; 7 bases fit TRBD1. The CDR3 length is 14 residues. Germline-derived CDR1 and CDR2 are LGHDT and YNNKEL (reference sequence). The ends lost 6 bases at V and 3 bases at J; junction bases unmatched: 7. Here the CDR3 reads CASRHRGWDTEAFF. CDR3 nucleotide sequence: TGTGCCAGCAGACACAGGGGATGGGACACTGAAGCTTTCTTT.

V is TRBV9 and J is TRBJ2-3; TRBD1 matches at 9 bases. Losses at the gene ends were 4 bases for V and 4 bases for J; bases not matched to a gene: 13. CDR1 is SGDLS and CDR2 is YYNGEE in the germline V gene. The CDR3 is 17 residues long. The CDR3 spells CASSFHPPGTGSDTQYF. The CDR3 nucleotides are TGTGCCAGCAGCTTCCACCCCCCTGGGACAGGGTCAGATACGCAGTATTTT.

This clone was counted a single time. V and J are TRBV9 and TRBJ1-2; 9 bases agree with TRBD1. The ends lost 2 bases at V and 7 bases at J; junction bases unmatched: 3. This CDR3 has 13 amino acids. The germline V gene has CDR1 SGDLS and CDR2 YYNGEE. The CDR3 bases are TGTGCCAGCAGCGTGCAGGACAGGGGTGGCTACACCTTC. It encodes CASSVQDRGGYTF.

The V and J genes are TRBV28 and TRBJ1-4, with D unclear. This CDR3 contains 16 residues. Germline V gives CDR1 MDHEN, CDR2 SYDVKM. Trimming stripped 6 bases from V and 8 bases from J, with 22 bases between. CDR3 loop: CASSDWSSHGEEKLFF. The CDR3 coding sequence is TGTGCCAGCAGCGACTGGTCAAGCCATGGGGAAGAAAAACTGTTTTTT.

The chain uses TRBV5-4 and TRBJ2-7, with 8 bases fitting TRBD1. In germline, CDR1 is SGHNT, CDR2 YYREEE (reference sequence). The CDR3 sequence is 15 residues long. Trimming cost V 7 bases and J 5 bases; bases outside gene matches: 14. The CDR3 loop is CASQRGGTGKNEQYV. The CDR3 DNA sequence: TGTGCCAGCCAAAGGGGTGGGACAGGAAAGAACGAGCAGTACGTC.

The chain carries TRBV18 and TRBJ1-2, with a possible D match to TRBD1 (6 bases). Germline lookup yields CDR1 KGHSH and CDR2 LQKENI. The CDR3 is 17 amino acids. V was trimmed by 3 bases and J by 2 bases, leaving 19 bases between them. The CDR3 DNA sequence: TGTGCCAGCTCACCCCGGAGTCCAGGGGAGGGAAACTATGGCTACACCTTC. This encodes CASSPRSPGEGNYGYTF.

This chain links TRBV4-1 with TRBJ1-4; TRBD1 agrees at 7 bases. The CDR3 loop spans 16 amino acids. With V trimmed by 1 base and J by 5 bases, 7 bases remained unmatched. Germline CDR1 MGHRA, CDR2 YSYEKL. CDR3 protein: CASSQVSRQGNEKLFF. In DNA form, the CDR3 reads TGCGCCAGCAGCCAAGTGTCGCGACAGGGAAATGAAAAACTGTTTTTT.

The V call is TRBV19, the J call TRBJ1-1; a weak D match, TRBD1 (5 bases). Trimming took off 1 base at V and 5 bases at J, with 14 bases between the two ends. In germline, CDR1 is LNHDA, CDR2 SQIVND (reference sequence). CDR3 size: 15 residues. Here the CDR3 reads CASSIGGGQGTEAFF. CDR3 DNA: TGTGCCAGTAGTATAGGGGGCGGGCAGGGAACTGAAGCTTTCTTT. The whole variable domain, remainder taken from reference TRBV19 and TRBJ1-1, is DGGITQSPKYLFRKEGQNVTLSCEQNLNHDAMYWYRQDPGQGLRLIYYSQIVNDFQKGDIAEGYSVSREKKESFPLTVTSAQKNPTAFYLCASSIGGGQGTEAFFGQGTRLTVV.

This CDR3 reads CASSLRARDGGSYGYTF. The CDR3 DNA follows: TGCGCCAGCAGCTTGAGAGCCAGGGATGGGGGATCCTATGGCTACACCTTC. The rearrangement links TRBV5-1 to TRBJ1-2, with D possibly being TRBD1 (5 bases). V lost 1 base and J lost 4, with 20 bases in between. The CDR3 loop spans 17 amino acids. From germline, CDR1 is SGHRS and CDR2 YFSETQ.

CDR3 coding DNA: TGTGCCAGCAGCTCACCCGCGCGGGGGCAGGGCGAGCAGTACGTC. It is translated as CASSSPARGQGEQYV. The gene calls are TRBV5-5 and TRBJ2-7; a possible D gene is TRBD2 (7 bases). V was clipped by 3 bases and J by 6 bases, with 19 bases between them. The CDR3 is 15 residues long. In germline, CDR1 is SGHKS, CDR2 YYEKEE (reference sequence).

This clone was observed a single time. J is TRBJ2-7 and V is TRBV6-5; D not resolved. Trimming removed 7 bases from V and 6 bases from J, with 10 bases in between. There are 11 residues in the CDR3. CDR1 is MNHEY, CDR2 SVGAGI, per germline. The CDR3 DNA is TGTGCCAGCATATGGGTCGGCGAGCAGTACGTC. Protein: CASIWVGEQYV.

The J gene is TRBJ2-4, the V gene TRBV5-1; tentatively, D is TRBD1 (5 bases). The V and J ends lost 3 bases and 0 bases respectively, with 13 bases between them. Germline V gene lookup returns CDR1 SGHRS and CDR2 YFSETQ. The CDR3 totals 16 residues. Here the CDR3 reads CASSSQGFRAKNIQYF. The CDR3 DNA is TGCGCCAGCAGCTCCCAGGGATTTCGAGCCAAAAACATTCAGTACTTC.

This chain links TRBV29-1 with TRBJ2-7; 12 bases match TRBD1. This CDR3 comprises 14 residues. With V trimmed by 4 bases and J by 0 bases, 1 base remained unmatched. In germline, CDR1 is SQVTM, CDR2 ANQGSEA. The DNA for the CDR3 is TGCAGCGTTGCGGGACAGGGGGCCTCCTACGAGCAGTACTTC. The encoded protein is CSVAGQGASYEQYF.

This sequence joins TRBV3-1 (or the pseudogene TRBV3-2) and TRBJ2-1; 10 bases map to TRBD1. This CDR3 contains 15 residues. V gave up 4 bases and J gave up 9 bases; unmatched junction bases: 9. Germline CDR1 LGHDT, CDR2 YNNKEL (reference sequence). As DNA, the CDR3 is TGTGCCAGCAGCCCCCGGGACAGGGGATTTAGTGAGCAGTTCTTC. As protein: CASSPRDRGFSEQFF.

The V call is TRBV27, the J call TRBJ2-1; 11 positions match TRBD2. This CDR3 contains 15 residues. Germline V lookup: CDR1 MNHEY, CDR2 SMNVEV (reference sequence). The V and J ends lost 10 bases and 4 bases, in that order; junction bases with no gene match: 9. CDR3 nucleotide sequence: TGTGCCACCTCTTATCCTAGCGGGGGGTACAATGAGCAGTTCTTC. It encodes CATSYPSGGYNEQFF.

The rearrangement joins TRBV24-1 to TRBJ2-2; tentatively, D is TRBD1 (6 bases). V shed 3 bases and J shed 3 bases, with 16 bases lying between them. There are 17 residues in the CDR3. Looked up from germline, CDR1 is KGHDR and CDR2 is SFDVKD. In nucleotides, the CDR3 is TGTGCCACCAGTGATCCAGGGCCCCCAGGGGACACCGGGGAGCTGTTTTTT. As protein: CATSDPGPPGDTGELFF.